A few counts support the clone carrying this T cell receptor (beta chain). The antigen is not known. This record belongs to a study of cytomegalovirus exposure and HLA in healthy donors. The study, taken as a whole, reports: Serostatus for CMV was the only available immune exposure information. In a later analysis, specific HLA alleles were associated with over 15,000 TCR beta sequences at a 0.05 false discovery rate. Rarity characterized most TCR sequences, yet some public TCRs appeared in many donors.

Primers included in the PCR were 60 Vbeta and 13 Jbeta primers. Profiled with immunoSEQ multiplex PCR; TCRdb holds only in-frame clones, not every one. The sample lists some 150,000 clones; around 79% were seen once. V gave up 3 bases and J gave up 3 bases, with 12 bases separating them. Germline values: CDR1 MNHEY, CDR2 SMNVEV (reference sequence). The CDR3 has 15 residues. Specimen: PBMCs. The V gene is TRBV27, the J gene TRBJ1-5, with a possible D match to TRBD1 (5 bases). The TCR was taken from a man aged 25-45 years in good health and CMV-seropositive. The CDR3 DNA reads as TGTGCCAGCAGTTTCGAAGGGGCCCCCAATCAGCCCCAGCATTTT. It yields the protein CASSFEGAPNQPQHF.